These 19 T cell receptor beta chains were sequenced from one sample in a study of cytomegalovirus exposure and HLA in healthy donors. The PCR made use of 60 Vbeta and 13 Jbeta primers. Profiled with immunoSEQ multiplex PCR; TCRdb holds only in-frame clones, not every one. The table records under 150,000 clones, about four fifths of them present only once. Sequencing was carried out using PBMCs. Receptor source: a man between 18 and 35 years old in good health and CMV-seronegative.

The chain employs TRBV7-2 and TRBJ2-7, with TRBD1 identical over 10 bases. J lost 1 base, V lost 3 bases, and 3 bases had no gene match. Germline loops: CDR1 SGHTA, CDR2 FQGNSA. CDR3 length equals 15 residues. CDR3 loop: CASSLTGGKSYEQYF. The CDR3 region has the DNA TGTGCCAGCAGCTTGACAGGGGGCAAATCCTACGAGCAGTACTTC.

J is TRBJ2-2 and V is TRBV28; no firm D call. V shed 2 bases and J shed 2 bases, with 12 bases lying between them. The germline CDR1 and CDR2 sequences are MDHEN and SYDVKM. This CDR3 has 16 residues. Here the CDR3 DNA reads TGTGCCAGCAGTTTAGTCGCTAATCTTAACACCGGGGAGCTGTTTTTT. Translated: CASSLVANLNTGELFF.

The chain recombines TRBV30 with TRBJ1-4; D is ambiguous. Trimming shortened V by 2 bases and J by 7 bases, and 5 bases separated the two germline ends. The CDR3 consists of 11 residues. Germline V gene lookup returns CDR1 GTSNPN and CDR2 SVGIG (reference sequence). The CDR3 DNA follows: TGTGCCTGGAGTCCCTCTGAAAAACTGTTTTTT. It is translated as CAWSPSEKLFF.

This chain uses TRBV4-3 with TRBJ1-1, with a possible D match to TRBD1 (5 bases). The V and J ends lost 0 bases and 10 bases respectively, with 15 bases between them. This CDR3 is built from 14 residues. Germline loops: CDR1 LGHNA, CDR2 YSLEER. The CDR3 is CASSQDNRYQGAFF. The CDR3 coding sequence is TGCGCCAGCAGCCAAGATAACAGGTATCAGGGAGCTTTCTTT.

The CDR3 nucleotides read TGTGCCAGCAGCGTAGGTGGAGGATTCACCTACGAGCAGTACTTC. Translation gives CASSVGGGFTYEQYF. The chain uses TRBV9 and TRBJ2-7; D might be TRBD2 (5 bases). In germline, CDR1 is SGDLS, CDR2 YYNGEE. CDR3 length: 15 residues. V shed 0 bases and J shed 2 bases, with 12 bases lying between them.

This sequence joins TRBV6-4 and TRBJ1-3; unclear D gene. The V end lost 3 bases, the J end lost 4 bases, and 25 bases lay between the germline ends. Germline CDR1 and CDR2: MRHNA and SNTAGT. The CDR3 has 19 amino acids. CDR3 DNA sequence: TGTGCCAGCAGTGAACAGTGTGGGTCTGCGGGGATAACCGGAAACACCATATATTTT. This sequence encodes CASSEQCGSAGITGNTIYF.

This clone appeared a single time. V is TRBV25-1 and J is TRBJ1-2; 10 bases fit TRBD1. The CDR3 has 17 residues. V was clipped by 7 bases and J by 0 bases; unmatched bases: 11. CDR1 MGHDK and CDR2 SYGVNS come from the germline V gene. The CDR3 sequence is CASTRGSGTGANYGYTF. The CDR3 DNA follows: TGTGCCAGCACCCGCGGGTCCGGGACAGGGGCTAACTATGGCTACACCTTC.

The J gene is TRBJ2-7, the V gene TRBV7-8, with no clear D. The ends were cut back, 0 bases at V and 3 bases at J, with 9 bases in the middle. CDR1 and CDR2 (germline): SGHVS, FQNEAQ. The CDR3 extends over 14 amino acids. This CDR3 is CASSLAWANYEQYF. Written as DNA, the CDR3 is TGTGCCAGCAGCTTAGCGTGGGCCAACTACGAGCAGTACTTC.

This chain joins TRBV15 and TRBJ2-7, with D possibly TRBD2 on 6 matching bases. V was trimmed by 5 bases and J by 3 bases, leaving 17 bases between them. The germline gives CDR1 LNHNV, CDR2 YYDKDF (reference sequence). This CDR3 has 15 residues. CDR3 DNA sequence: TGTGCCACCAGCGGAAAACCCCAAGCGGGCTACGAGCAGTACTTC. It encodes CATSGKPQAGYEQYF.

This clone was seen a single time. The V call is TRBV5-1, the J call TRBJ2-2, with D perhaps matching TRBD1 (6 bases). V gave up 0 bases and J gave up 8 bases, with 14 bases separating them. Per germline, CDR1 SGHRS and CDR2 YFSETQ. The CDR3 has 15 amino acids. CDR3 DNA: TGCGCCAGCAGCTTGGCCACAGGGCCCCCAGGGGAGCTGTTTTTT. Translation: CASSLATGPPGELFF.

The J gene is TRBJ1-2, the V gene TRBV9; D is unresolved. CDR1 and CDR2 from the germline V gene are SGDLS and YYNGEE. There are 14 residues in the CDR3. The ends were cut back, 7 bases at V and 8 bases at J, with 21 bases in the middle. The CDR3 protein is CASQPRHNAGGYTF. The CDR3 nucleotides are TGTGCCAGCCAACCTCGTCACAATGCCGGGGGCTACACCTTC.

The rearrangement uses TRBV9 and TRBJ1-1, with a tentative D call TRBD1 (5 bases). Trimming removed 0 bases from V and 11 bases from J, with 23 bases in between. CDR3 size: 16 residues. Germline V gene lookup returns CDR1 SGDLS and CDR2 YYNGEE. CDR3 sequence (DNA): TGTGCCAGCAGCGTAGAGTATTATCCAGTGAGGGAGGGGGCTTTCTTT. This gives the protein CASSVEYYPVREGAFF.

The gene calls are TRBV5-6 and TRBJ1-1; D remains unclear. CDR1 and CDR2 from the germline V gene are SGHDT and YYEEEE. The CDR3 has 11 amino acids. The V end lost 4 bases, the J end lost 8 bases, and 9 bases lay between the germline ends. The CDR3 DNA follows: TGTGCCAGCAGCCACGCGGGGGAAGCTTTCTTT. Protein: CASSHAGEAFF.

The gene calls are TRBV7-3 and TRBJ1-2, with 7 bases lining up with TRBD1. V trimming: 5 bases; J trimming: 7 bases; junction bases outside the gene matches: 13. Germline CDR1 reads SGHTA; CDR2 reads FQGTGA. The CDR3 has 15 residues. For the CDR3, the DNA is TGTGCCAGCAGCCCGGAGACAGGGTTTGGTGCTGGCTACACCTTC. Translation: CASSPETGFGAGYTF. Full variable domain (rest looked up from reference TRBV7-3 and TRBJ1-2): GAGVSQTPSNKVTEKGKYVELRCDPISGHTALYWYRQSLGQGPEFLIYFQGTGAADDSGLPNDRFFAVRPEGSVSTLKIQRTERGDSAVYLCASSPETGFGAGYTFGSGTRLTVV.

A few counts support this clone. The chain employs TRBV4-3 and TRBJ2-3; D not resolved. The V end was cut by 4 bases, the J end by 6 bases, with 11 bases between. The V gene's germline CDR1 is LGHNA and CDR2 YSLEER. The CDR3 covers 13 residues. CDR3 coding DNA: TGCGCCAGCAGCCCCTCGACGCGGGATACGCAGTATTTT. The encoded protein is CASSPSTRDTQYF.

This rearrangement joins TRBV9 to TRBJ2-6, with D possibly being TRBD1 (5 bases). Looked up from germline, CDR1 is SGDLS and CDR2 is YYNGEE. The CDR3 extends over 19 amino acids. The V and J ends lost 3 bases and 2 bases respectively, with 21 bases between them. The CDR3 here is CASSGFTSRRGAGANVLTF. The CDR3, as DNA: TGTGCCAGCAGCGGATTTACCTCGCGAAGGGGCGCTGGGGCCAACGTCCTGACTTTC.

The chain couples TRBV19 to TRBJ1-1; possible D gene TRBD1, 5 bases. Germline loops: CDR1 LNHDA, CDR2 SQIVND (reference sequence). This CDR3 contains 15 residues. The V end was cut by 8 bases, the J end by 1 base, with 17 bases between. The DNA of the CDR3 is TGTGCCAGTGGACGGGACTTCCCGCCGAACACTGAAGCTTTCTTT. This codes for CASGRDFPPNTEAFF.

The rearrangement links TRBV7-8 to TRBJ1-2; 11 bases are shared with TRBD1. V was clipped by 1 base and J by 8 bases; unmatched bases: 9. Per germline, CDR1 SGHVS and CDR2 FQNEAQ. CDR3 length equals 16 residues. Here the CDR3 reads CASSLVTGQGAGGYTF. The CDR3 bases are TGTGCCAGCAGCTTAGTGACAGGACAGGGGGCTGGAGGCTACACCTTC.

The chain recombines TRBV27 with TRBJ1-2; D is unresolved. Germline V gene data show CDR1 as MNHEY and CDR2 as SMNVEV (reference sequence). The germline V and J ends were trimmed by 6 bases and 5 bases, with 16 bases remaining between them. This CDR3 region has 14 residues. The CDR3 region has the DNA TGTGCCAGCAGGAGGCAGGAGGCGGGATATGGCTACACCTTC. Translated: CASRRQEAGYGYTF.